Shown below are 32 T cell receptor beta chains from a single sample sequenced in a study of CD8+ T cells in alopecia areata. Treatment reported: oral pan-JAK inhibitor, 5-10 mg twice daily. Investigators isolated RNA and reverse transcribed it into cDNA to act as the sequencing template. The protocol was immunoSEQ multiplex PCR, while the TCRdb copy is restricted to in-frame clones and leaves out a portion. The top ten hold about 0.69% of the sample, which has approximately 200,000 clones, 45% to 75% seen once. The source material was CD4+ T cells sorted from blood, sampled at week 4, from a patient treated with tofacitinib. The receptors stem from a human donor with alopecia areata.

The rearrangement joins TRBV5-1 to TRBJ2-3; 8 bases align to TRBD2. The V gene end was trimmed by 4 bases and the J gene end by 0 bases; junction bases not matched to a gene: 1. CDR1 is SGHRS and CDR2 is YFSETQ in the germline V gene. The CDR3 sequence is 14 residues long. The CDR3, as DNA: TGCGCCAGCAGCGGGACTAGGAGCACAGATACGCAGTATTTT. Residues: CASSGTRSTDTQYF.

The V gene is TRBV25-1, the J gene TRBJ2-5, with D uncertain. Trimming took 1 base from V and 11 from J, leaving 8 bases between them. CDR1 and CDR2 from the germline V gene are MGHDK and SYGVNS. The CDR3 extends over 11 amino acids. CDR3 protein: CASSESQVQYF. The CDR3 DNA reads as TGTGCCAGCAGTGAATCGCAGGTGCAGTACTTC.

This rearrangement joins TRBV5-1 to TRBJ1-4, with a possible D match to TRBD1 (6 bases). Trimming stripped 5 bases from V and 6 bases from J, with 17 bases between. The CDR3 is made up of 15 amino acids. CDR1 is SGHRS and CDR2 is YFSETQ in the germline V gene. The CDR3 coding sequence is TGCGCCAGCAGAGCTAAGGGGGGCCATGATGAAAAACTGTTTTTT. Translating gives CASRAKGGHDEKLFF.

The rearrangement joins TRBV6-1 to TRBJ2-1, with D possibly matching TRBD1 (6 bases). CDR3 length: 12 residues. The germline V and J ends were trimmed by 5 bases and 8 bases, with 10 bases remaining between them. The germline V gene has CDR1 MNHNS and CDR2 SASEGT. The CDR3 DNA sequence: TGTGCCAGCAGTTTAGGGGGTTATGAGCAGTTCTTC. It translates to CASSLGGYEQFF.

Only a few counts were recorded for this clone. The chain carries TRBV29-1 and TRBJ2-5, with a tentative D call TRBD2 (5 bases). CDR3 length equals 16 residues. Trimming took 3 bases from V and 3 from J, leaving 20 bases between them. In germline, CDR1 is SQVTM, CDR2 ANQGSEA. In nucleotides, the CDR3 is TGCAGCGTTGACACCCCGACGGCGGGCTTAAAAGAGACCCAGTACTTC. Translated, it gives CSVDTPTAGLKETQYF.

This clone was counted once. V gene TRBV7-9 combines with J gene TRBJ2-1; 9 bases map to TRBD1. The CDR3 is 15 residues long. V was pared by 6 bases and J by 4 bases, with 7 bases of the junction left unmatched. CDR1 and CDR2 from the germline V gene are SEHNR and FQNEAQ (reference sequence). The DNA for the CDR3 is TGTGCCAGCAGTACACAGGGGGCAGTTTACAATGAGCAGTTCTTC. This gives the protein CASSTQGAVYNEQFF. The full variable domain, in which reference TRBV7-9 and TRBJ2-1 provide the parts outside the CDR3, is DTGVSQNPRHKITKRGQNVTFRCDPISEHNRLYWYRQTLGQGPEFLTYFQNEAQLEKSRLLSDRFSAERPKGSFSTLEIQRTEQGDSAMYLCASSTQGAVYNEQFFGPGTRLTVL.

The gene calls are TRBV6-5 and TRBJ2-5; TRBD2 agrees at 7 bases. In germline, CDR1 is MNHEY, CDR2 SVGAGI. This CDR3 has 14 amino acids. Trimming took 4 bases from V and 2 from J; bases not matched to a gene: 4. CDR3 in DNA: TGTGCCAGCAGTTTAGACGGGAGGCAAGAGACCCAGTACTTC. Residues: CASSLDGRQETQYF.

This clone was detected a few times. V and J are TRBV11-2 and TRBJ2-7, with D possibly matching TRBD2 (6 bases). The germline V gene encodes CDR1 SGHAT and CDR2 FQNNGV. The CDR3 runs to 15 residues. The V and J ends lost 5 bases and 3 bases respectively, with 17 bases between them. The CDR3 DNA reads TGTGCCAGCAGCCCTGACGGGGGTAGTATCTACGAGCAGTACTTC. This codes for CASSPDGGSIYEQYF.

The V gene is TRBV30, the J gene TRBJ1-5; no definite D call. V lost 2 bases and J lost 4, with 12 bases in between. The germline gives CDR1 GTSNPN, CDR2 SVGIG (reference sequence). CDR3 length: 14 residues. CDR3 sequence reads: CAWSTKVFNQPQHF. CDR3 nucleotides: TGTGCCTGGAGTACCAAGGTCTTTAATCAGCCCCAGCATTTT.

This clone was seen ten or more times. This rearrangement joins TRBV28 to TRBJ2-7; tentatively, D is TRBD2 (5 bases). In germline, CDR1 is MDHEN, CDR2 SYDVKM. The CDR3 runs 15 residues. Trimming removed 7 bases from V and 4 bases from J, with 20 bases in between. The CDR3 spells CASTILGAAGYEQYF. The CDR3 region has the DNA TGTGCCAGCACGATACTTGGAGCGGCTGGATACGAGCAGTACTTC.

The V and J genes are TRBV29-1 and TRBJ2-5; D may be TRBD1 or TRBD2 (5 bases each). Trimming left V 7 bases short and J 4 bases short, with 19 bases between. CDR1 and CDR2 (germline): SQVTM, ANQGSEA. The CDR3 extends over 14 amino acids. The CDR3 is CSAQLPSGPETQYF. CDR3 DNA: TGCAGCGCCCAGCTCCCCTCGGGGCCAGAGACCCAGTACTTC.

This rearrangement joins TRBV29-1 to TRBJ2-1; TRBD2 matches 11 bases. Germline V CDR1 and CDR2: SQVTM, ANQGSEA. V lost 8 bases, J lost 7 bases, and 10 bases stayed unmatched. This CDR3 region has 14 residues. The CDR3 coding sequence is TGCAGCCTTCAGAGTAGCGGGAGGGTGAATGAGCAGTTCTTC. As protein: CSLQSSGRVNEQFF.

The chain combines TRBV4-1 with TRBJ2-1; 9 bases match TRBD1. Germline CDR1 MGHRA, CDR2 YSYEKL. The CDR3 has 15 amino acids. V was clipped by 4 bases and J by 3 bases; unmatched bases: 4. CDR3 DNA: TGCGCCAGCAGCCGCCGGACAGGGGACTACAATGAGCAGTTCTTC. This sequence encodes CASSRRTGDYNEQFF.

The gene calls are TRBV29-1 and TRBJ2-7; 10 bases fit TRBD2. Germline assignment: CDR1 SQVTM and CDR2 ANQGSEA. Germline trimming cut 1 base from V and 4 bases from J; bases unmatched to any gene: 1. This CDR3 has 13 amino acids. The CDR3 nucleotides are TGCAGCGTTGAAGCTAGCGGGAGATACGAGCAGTACTTC. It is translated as CSVEASGRYEQYF.

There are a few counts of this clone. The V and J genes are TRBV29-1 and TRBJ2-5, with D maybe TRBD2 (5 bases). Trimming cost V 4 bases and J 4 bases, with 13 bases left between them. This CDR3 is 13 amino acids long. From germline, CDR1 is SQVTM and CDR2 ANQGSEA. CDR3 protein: CSVAFGVGETQYF. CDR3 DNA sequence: TGCAGCGTTGCGTTCGGGGTTGGAGAGACCCAGTACTTC.

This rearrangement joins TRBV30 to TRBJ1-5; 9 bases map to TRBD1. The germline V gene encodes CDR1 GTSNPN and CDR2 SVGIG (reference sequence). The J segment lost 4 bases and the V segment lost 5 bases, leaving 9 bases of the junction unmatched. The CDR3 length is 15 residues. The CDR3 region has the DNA TGTGCCTGGGAAACCGGGACAGGGATTAATCAGCCCCAGCATTTT. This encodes CAWETGTGINQPQHF.

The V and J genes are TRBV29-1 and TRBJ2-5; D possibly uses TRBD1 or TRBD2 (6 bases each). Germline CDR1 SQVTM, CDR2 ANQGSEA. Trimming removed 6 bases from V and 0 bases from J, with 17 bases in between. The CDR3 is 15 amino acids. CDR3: CSVDTSGAYQETQYF. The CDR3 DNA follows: TGCAGCGTGGATACTTCGGGGGCGTACCAAGAGACCCAGTACTTC.

CDR3 loop: CASSPGTPNTGELFF. The DNA for the CDR3 is TGTGCCAGCTCACCAGGGACACCTAACACCGGGGAGCTGTTTTTT. The J gene is TRBJ2-2, the V gene TRBV18, with D possibly matching TRBD1 (6 bases). V lost 2 bases and J lost 2, with 9 bases in between. Germline CDR1 and CDR2: KGHSH and LQKENI. CDR3 length equals 15 residues.

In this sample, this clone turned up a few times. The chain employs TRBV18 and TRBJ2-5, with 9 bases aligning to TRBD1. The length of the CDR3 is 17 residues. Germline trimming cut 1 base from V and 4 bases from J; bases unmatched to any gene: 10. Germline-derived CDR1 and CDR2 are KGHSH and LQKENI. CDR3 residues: CASSPRGDREIAETQYF. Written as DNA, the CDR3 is TGTGCCAGCTCACCACGAGGGGACAGGGAGATTGCAGAGACCCAGTACTTC.

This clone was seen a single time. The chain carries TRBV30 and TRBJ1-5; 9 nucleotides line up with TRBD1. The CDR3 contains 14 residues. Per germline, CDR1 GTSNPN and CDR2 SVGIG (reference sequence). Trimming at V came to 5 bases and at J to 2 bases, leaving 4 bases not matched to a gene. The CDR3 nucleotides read TGTGCCTGGGGGCGGACAGGGGGCAATCAGCCCCAGCATTTT. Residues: CAWGRTGGNQPQHF. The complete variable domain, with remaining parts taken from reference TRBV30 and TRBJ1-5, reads SQTIHQWPATLVQPVGSPLSLECTVEGTSNPNLYWYRQAAGRGLQLLFYSVGIGQISSEVPQNLSASRPQDRQFILSSKKLLLSDSGFYLCAWGRTGGNQPQHFGDGTRLSIL.

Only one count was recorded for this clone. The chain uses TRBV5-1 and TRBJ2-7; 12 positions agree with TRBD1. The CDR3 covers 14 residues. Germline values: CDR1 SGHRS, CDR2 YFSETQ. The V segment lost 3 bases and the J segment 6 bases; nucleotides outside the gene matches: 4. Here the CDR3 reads CASSSGTGGGEQYF. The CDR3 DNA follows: TGCGCCAGCAGCTCCGGGACAGGGGGCGGCGAGCAGTACTTC.

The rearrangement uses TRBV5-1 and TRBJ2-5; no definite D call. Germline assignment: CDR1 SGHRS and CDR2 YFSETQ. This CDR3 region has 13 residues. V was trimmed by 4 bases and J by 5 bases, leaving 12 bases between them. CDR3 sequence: CASSPSIGETQYF. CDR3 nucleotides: TGCGCCAGCAGCCCTTCCATAGGGGAGACCCAGTACTTC.

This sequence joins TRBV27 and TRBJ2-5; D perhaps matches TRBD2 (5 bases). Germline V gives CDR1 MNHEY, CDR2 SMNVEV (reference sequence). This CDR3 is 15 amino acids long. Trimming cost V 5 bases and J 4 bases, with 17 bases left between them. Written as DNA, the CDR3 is TGTGCCAGCAGTCCCCGTTGGGGTCGGGGAGAGACCCAGTACTTC. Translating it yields CASSPRWGRGETQYF.

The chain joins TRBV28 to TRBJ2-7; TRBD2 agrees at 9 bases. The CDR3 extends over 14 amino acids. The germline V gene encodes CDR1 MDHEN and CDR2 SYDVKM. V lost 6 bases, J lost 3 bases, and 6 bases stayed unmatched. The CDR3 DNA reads TGTGCCAGCAGCCCTAGCGGGGACAACTACGAGCAGTACTTC. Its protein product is CASSPSGDNYEQYF.

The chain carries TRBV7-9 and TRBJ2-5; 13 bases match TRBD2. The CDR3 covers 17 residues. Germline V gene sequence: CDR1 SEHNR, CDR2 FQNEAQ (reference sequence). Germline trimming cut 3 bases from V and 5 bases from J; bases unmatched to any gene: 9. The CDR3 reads CASSFGTSGIRGETQYF. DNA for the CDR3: TGTGCCAGCAGCTTCGGGACTAGCGGGATAAGAGGGGAGACCCAGTACTTC. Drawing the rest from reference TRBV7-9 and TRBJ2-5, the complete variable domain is DTGVSQNPRHKITKRGQNVTFRCDPISEHNRLYWYRQTLGQGPEFLTYFQNEAQLEKSRLLSDRFSAERPKGSFSTLEIQRTEQGDSAMYLCASSFGTSGIRGETQYFGPGTRLLVL.

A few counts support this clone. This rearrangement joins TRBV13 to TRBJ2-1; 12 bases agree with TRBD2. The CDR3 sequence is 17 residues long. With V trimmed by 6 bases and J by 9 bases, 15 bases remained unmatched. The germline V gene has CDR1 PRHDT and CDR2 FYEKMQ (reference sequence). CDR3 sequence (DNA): TGTGCCAGCAGTCGCCAGGGCCTAGCGGGAGGGCCTAGTGAGCAGTTCTTC. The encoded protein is CASSRQGLAGGPSEQFF.

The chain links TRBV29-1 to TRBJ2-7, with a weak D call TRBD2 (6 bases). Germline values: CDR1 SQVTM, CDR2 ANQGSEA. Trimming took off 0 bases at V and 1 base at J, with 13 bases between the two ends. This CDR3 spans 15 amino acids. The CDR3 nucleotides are TGCAGCGTTGAAGAAATTGGGGGGAGGTCCTACGAGCAGTACTTC. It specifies CSVEEIGGRSYEQYF.

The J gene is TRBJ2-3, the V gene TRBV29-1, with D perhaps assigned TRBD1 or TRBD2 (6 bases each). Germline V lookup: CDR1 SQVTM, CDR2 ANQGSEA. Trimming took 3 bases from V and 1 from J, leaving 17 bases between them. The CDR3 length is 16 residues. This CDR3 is CSVEGPRGDGTDTQYF. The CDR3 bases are TGCAGCGTTGAGGGTCCGAGGGGGGACGGCACAGATACGCAGTATTTT.

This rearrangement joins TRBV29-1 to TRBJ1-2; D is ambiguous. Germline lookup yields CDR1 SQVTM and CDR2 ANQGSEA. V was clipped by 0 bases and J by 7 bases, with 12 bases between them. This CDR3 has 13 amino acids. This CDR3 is CSVEDDGFGGYTF. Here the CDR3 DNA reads TGCAGCGTTGAAGACGACGGTTTTGGTGGCTACACCTTC.

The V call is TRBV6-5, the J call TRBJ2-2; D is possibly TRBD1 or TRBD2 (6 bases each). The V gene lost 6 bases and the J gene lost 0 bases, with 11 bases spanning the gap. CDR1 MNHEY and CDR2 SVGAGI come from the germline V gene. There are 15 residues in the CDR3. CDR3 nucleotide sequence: TGTGCCAGCAGGAAAGGGGGGTCGAACACCGGGGAGCTGTTTTTT. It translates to CASRKGGSNTGELFF.

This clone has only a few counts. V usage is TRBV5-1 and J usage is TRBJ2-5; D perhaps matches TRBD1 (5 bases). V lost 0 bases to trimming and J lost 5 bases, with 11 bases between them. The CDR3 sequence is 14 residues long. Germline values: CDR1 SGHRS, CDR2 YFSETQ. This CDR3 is CASSLGQSGETQYF. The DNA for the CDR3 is TGCGCCAGCAGCTTGGGTCAGTCAGGGGAGACCCAGTACTTC.

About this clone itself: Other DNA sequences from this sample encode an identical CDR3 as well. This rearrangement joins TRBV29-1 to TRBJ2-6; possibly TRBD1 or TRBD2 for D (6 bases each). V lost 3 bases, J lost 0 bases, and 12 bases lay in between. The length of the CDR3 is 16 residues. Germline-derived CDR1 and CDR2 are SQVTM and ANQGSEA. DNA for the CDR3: TGCAGCGTTGAGGGGGCGGGGAACTCTGGGGCCAACGTCCTGACTTTC. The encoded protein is CSVEGAGNSGANVLTF.